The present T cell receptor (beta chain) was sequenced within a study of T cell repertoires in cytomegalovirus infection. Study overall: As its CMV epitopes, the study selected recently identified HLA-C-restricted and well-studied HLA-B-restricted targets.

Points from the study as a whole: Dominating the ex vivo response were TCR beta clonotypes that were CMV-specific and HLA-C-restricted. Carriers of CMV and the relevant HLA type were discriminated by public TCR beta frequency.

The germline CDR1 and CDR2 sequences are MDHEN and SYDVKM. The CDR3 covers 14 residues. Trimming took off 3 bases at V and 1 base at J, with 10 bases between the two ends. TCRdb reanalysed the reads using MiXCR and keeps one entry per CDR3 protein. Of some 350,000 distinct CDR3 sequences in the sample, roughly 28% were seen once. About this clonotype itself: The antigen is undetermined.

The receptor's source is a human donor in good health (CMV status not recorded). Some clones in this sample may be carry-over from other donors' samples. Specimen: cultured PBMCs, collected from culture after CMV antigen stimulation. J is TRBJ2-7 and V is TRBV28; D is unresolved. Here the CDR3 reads CASSFPGPSYEQYF. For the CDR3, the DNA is TGTGCCAGCAGTTTCCCCGGGCCTTCCTACGAGCAGTACTTC.